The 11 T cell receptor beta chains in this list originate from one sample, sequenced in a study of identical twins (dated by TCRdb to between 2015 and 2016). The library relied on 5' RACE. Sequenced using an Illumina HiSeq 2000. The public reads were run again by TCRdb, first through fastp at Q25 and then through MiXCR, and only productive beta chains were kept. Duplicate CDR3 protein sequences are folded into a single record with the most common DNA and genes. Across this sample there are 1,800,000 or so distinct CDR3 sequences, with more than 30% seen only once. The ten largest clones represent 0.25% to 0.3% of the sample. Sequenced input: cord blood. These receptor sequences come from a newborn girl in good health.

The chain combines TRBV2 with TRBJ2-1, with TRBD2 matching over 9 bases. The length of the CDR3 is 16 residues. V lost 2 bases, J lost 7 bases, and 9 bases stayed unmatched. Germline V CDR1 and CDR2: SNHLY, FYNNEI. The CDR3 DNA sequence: TGTGCCAGCAGTGAAAGGGCGGGAGGGCCTGGGAATGAGCAGTTCTTC. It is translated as CASSERAGGPGNEQFF. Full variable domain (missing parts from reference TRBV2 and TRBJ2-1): EPEVTQTPSHQVTQMGQEVILRCVPISNHLYFYWYRQILGQKVEFLVSFYNNEISEKSEIFDDQFSVERPDGSNFTLKIRSTKLEDSAMYFCASSERAGGPGNEQFFGPGTRLTVL.

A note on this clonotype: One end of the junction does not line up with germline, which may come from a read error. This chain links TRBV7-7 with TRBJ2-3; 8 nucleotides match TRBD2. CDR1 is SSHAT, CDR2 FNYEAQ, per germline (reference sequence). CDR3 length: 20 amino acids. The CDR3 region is CASSLFFPQLAETFVDTQYF. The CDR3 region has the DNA TGTGCTAGCAGCTTATTTTTCCCCCAACTAGCGGAGACGTTCGTTGATACGCAGTATTTT. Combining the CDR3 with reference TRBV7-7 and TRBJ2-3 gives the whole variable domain GAGVSQSPRYKVTKRGQDVTLRCDPISSHATLYWYQQALGQGPEFLTYFNYEAQPDKSGLPSDRFSAERPEGSISTLTIQRTEQRDSAMYRCASSLFFPQLAETFVDTQYFGPGTRLTVL.

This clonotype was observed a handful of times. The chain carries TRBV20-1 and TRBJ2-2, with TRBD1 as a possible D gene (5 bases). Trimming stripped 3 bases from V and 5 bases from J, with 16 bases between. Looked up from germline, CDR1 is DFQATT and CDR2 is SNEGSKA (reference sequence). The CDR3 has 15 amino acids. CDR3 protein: CSASDRQGRTGELFF. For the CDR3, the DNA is TGCAGTGCTAGTGATAGGCAGGGTAGGACCGGGGAGCTGTTTTTT.

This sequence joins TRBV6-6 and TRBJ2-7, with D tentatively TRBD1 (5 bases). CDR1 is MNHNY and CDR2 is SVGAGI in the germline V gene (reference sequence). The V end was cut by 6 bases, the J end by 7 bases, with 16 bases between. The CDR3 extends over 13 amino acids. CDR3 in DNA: TGTGCCAGCAGGTCTCCCTCATACAGGGAGCAGTACTTC. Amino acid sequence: CASRSPSYREQYF.

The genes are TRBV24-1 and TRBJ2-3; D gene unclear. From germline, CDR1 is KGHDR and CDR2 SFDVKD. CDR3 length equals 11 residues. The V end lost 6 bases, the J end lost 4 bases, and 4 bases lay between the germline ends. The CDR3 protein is CATSTADTQYF. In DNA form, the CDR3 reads TGTGCCACCAGTACAGCAGATACGCAGTATTTT.

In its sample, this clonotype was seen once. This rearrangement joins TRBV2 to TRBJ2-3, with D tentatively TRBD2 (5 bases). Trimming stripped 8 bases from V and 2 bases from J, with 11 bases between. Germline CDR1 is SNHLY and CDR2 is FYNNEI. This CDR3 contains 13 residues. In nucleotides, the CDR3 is TGTGCCAGCTGGAGCGGTAACACAGATACGCAGTATTTT. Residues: CASWSGNTDTQYF.

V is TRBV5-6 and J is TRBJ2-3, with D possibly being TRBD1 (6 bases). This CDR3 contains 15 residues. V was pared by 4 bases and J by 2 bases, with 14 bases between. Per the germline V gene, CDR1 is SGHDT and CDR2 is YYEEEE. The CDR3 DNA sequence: TGTGCCAGCAGCCCTACAGGGAGAATCACAGATACGCAGTATTTT. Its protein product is CASSPTGRITDTQYF.

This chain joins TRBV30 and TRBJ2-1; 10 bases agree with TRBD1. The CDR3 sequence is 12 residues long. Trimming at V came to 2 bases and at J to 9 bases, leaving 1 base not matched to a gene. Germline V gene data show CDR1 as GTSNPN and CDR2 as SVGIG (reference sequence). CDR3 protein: CAWSRDRGEQFF. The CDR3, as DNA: TGTGCCTGGAGTAGGGACAGGGGTGAGCAGTTCTTC.

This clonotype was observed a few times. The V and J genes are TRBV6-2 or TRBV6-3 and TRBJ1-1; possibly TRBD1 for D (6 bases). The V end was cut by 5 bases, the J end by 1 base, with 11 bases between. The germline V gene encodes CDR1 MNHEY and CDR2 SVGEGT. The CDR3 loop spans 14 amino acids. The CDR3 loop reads CASSTGGPNTEAFF. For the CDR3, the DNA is TGTGCCAGCAGTACCGGGGGGCCGAACACTGAAGCTTTCTTT.

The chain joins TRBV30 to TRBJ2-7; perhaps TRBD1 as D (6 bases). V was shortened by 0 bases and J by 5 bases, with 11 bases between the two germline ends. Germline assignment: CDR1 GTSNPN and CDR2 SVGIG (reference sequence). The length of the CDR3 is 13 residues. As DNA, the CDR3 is TGTGCCTGGAGTGTATACAGGGAAGACGAGCAGTACTTC. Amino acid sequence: CAWSVYREDEQYF.

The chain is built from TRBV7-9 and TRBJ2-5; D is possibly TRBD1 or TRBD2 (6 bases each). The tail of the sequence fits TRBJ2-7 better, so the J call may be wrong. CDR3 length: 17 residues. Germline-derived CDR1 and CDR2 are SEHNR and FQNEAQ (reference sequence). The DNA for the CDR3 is TGTGCCAGCAGCCAGGCAGGGGACTCGGGGTTCCCCTACGAGCAGTACTTC. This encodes CASSQAGDSGFPYEQYF.